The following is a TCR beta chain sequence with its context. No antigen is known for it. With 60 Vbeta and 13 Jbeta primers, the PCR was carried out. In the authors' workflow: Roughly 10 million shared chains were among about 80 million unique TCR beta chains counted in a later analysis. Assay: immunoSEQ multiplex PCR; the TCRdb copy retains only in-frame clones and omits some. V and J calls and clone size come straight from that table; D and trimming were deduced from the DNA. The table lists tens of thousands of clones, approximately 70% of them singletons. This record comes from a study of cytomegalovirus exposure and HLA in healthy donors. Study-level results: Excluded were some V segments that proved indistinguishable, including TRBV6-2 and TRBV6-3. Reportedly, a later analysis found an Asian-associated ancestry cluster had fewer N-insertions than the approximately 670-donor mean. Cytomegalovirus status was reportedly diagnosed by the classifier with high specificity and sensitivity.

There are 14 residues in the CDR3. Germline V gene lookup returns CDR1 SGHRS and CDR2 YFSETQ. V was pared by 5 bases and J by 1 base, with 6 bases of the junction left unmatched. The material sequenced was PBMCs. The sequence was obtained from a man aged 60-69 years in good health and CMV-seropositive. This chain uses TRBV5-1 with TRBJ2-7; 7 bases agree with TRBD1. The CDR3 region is CASRRQGESYEQYF. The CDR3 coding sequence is TGCGCCAGCAGGAGACAGGGAGAATCCTACGAGCAGTACTTC.